This T cell receptor (beta chain) was documented in a study of neurological immune-mediated disorders. TCRdb reprocessed the 5' RACE reads via MiXCR and lists one record per CDR3 protein. This table has around 50,000 distinct CDR3 sequences, approximately 15% appearing once. There are 16 residues in the CDR3. The V gene lost 5 bases and the J gene lost 3 bases, with 22 bases spanning the gap. The germline V gene encodes CDR1 DFQATT and CDR2 SNEGSKA (reference sequence). Sequencing was performed on PBMCs. This rearrangement joins TRBV20-1 to TRBJ1-1; perhaps TRBD1 as D (5 bases). This TCR came from a man aged 55 to 70 in good health. The CDR3 region has the DNA TGCAGTGCTCGTACCGGGGCAGGAGGGTCTGACACTGAAGCTTTCTTT. Translating it yields CSARTGAGGSDTEAFF.